This T cell receptor beta chain was recovered during a study of OX40 agonist ivuxolimab in advanced cancers. In the study overall: At approximately 83% male, the cohort had a mean age of about 55 years, ranging from 23 to 79.

This clone has just one count. The antigen remains unidentified. Findings and caveats of the study: It was also the case that some nonresponders had low normalized T-cell clonal expansion.

From germline, CDR1 is MNHEY and CDR2 SVGAGI. V was pared by 1 base and J by 4 bases, with 11 bases between. This CDR3 region has 14 residues. Using immunoSEQ multiplex PCR, the repertoire was profiled, and TCRdb retains in-frame clones only, with some absent. This repertoire shows tens of thousands of clones, around four fifths found once; its top ten account for about 2.4%. The TCR comes from an adult with an advanced solid tumor such as melanoma, head and neck, liver or kidney cancer. The material was CD4+ or CD8+ T cells sorted from blood, obtained in a trial of the OX40 agonist ivuxolimab. The chain is built from TRBV6-5 and TRBJ2-7; the D gene is possibly TRBD2 (6 bases). Here the CDR3 reads CASSYFPGDYEQYF. The CDR3 nucleotides read TGTGCCAGCAGTTACTTTCCGGGGGATTACGAGCAGTACTTC.